These 23 T cell receptor beta chains share one sample of origin, sequenced in a study of cytomegalovirus exposure and HLA in healthy donors. PCR was performed using 60 Vbeta and 13 Jbeta primers. Using immunoSEQ multiplex PCR, the repertoire was profiled, and TCRdb retains in-frame clones only, with some absent. The sample lists 90,000 to 110,000 clones; 78% were seen once. The specimen sequenced was PBMCs. These receptor sequences come from a man aged 25 to 45 in good health and CMV-seronegative.

The chain couples TRBV4-3 to TRBJ1-2; maybe TRBD1 (5 bases). The CDR3 runs 15 residues. Deletions cut 0 bases from V and 4 bases from J, with 12 bases between. Germline CDR1 and CDR2: LGHNA and YSLEER. As DNA, the CDR3 is TGCGCCAGCAGCCAAGATGACAGCTACCTCTATGGCTACACCTTC. Translated: CASSQDDSYLYGYTF.

This clone showed up just a few times. This chain connects TRBV5-1 to TRBJ2-5; no firm D call. The CDR3 is 14 residues long. V lost 0 bases and J 2 bases, leaving 8 bases between the germline ends. The germline gives CDR1 SGHRS, CDR2 YFSETQ. This CDR3 is CASSLGTSQETQYF. The CDR3 region has the DNA TGCGCCAGCAGCTTGGGAACTTCACAAGAGACCCAGTACTTC.

The genes are TRBV5-8 and TRBJ1-4; 7 nucleotides match TRBD1. J lost 3 bases, V lost 4 bases, and 18 bases had no gene match. Per the germline V gene, CDR1 is SGHTS and CDR2 is YDEGEE. This CDR3 is 19 amino acids long. CDR3 residues: CASSRTVVRGGMANEKLFF. Written as DNA, the CDR3 is TGTGCCAGCAGCCGGACTGTAGTAAGAGGGGGCATGGCTAATGAAAAACTGTTTTTT.

The rearrangement uses TRBV4-3 and TRBJ2-7, with TRBD1 identical over 8 bases. This CDR3 has 16 residues. Looked up from germline, CDR1 is LGHNA and CDR2 is YSLEER. J gave up 4 bases and V 0 bases, and 8 bases lay outside the gene matches. The CDR3 bases are TGCGCCAGCAGCCAAGACTGGTCAGGGGGCTTGTACGAGCAGTACTTC. This translates into CASSQDWSGGLYEQYF.

The V gene is TRBV7-7, the J gene TRBJ2-2, with TRBD2 matching 8 bases. Germline V gene sequence: CDR1 SSHAT, CDR2 FNYEAQ (reference sequence). Trimming removed 2 bases from V and 2 bases from J; junction bases left unmatched: 7. CDR3 size: 17 residues. The CDR3 nucleotides are TGTGCCAGCAGCTTATCGAGCGGGAGAAAAAACACCGGGGAGCTGTTTTTT. Residues: CASSLSSGRKNTGELFF.

This chain joins TRBV5-1 and TRBJ2-7, with TRBD2 matching 7 bases. Trimming cost V 9 bases and J 3 bases; bases outside gene matches: 18. The CDR3 runs 16 residues. Germline CDR1 SGHRS, CDR2 YFSETQ. The CDR3 loop reads CATTNDKTGTNYEQYF. The CDR3 DNA follows: TGCGCCACCACAAACGATAAAACCGGGACTAACTACGAGCAGTACTTC.

This clone was counted once. V usage is TRBV6-1 and J usage is TRBJ2-5, with a tentative D call TRBD1 (6 bases). The J call may not be correct, given that the DNA end is closer to TRBJ2-7. Germline assignment: CDR1 MNHNS and CDR2 SASEGT. This CDR3 is built from 13 residues. The CDR3, as DNA: TGTGCCAGCAGTTTGACAGGAGTCCACGAGCAGTACTTC. Translated, it gives CASSLTGVHEQYF.

The rearrangement joins TRBV6-1 to TRBJ1-1; D possibly corresponds to TRBD1 (5 bases). V lost 3 bases, J lost 3 bases, and 8 bases lay in between. CDR3 length: 13 residues. Germline CDR1 reads MNHNS; CDR2 reads SASEGT. The CDR3, as DNA: TGTGCCAGCAGTGAGACAGCCTACACTGAAGCTTTCTTT. Protein product: CASSETAYTEAFF.

The chain joins TRBV18 to TRBJ1-5; D is perhaps TRBD1 (5 bases). CDR1 and CDR2 from the germline V gene are KGHSH and LQKENI. The CDR3 covers 14 residues. The germline V and J ends were trimmed by 5 bases and 6 bases, with 14 bases remaining between them. The CDR3 DNA reads as TGTGCCAGCTCAGCGGACGGGGGAGGTCAGCCCCAGCATTTT. Translation: CASSADGGGQPQHF.

The chain couples TRBV7-6 to TRBJ2-7; tentative D call: TRBD1 (6 bases). Trimming shortened V by 5 bases and J by 5 bases, and 16 bases separated the two germline ends. Per germline, CDR1 SGHVS and CDR2 FNYEAQ. CDR3 length equals 14 residues. The DNA of the CDR3 is TGTGCCAGCAGCCCCGTTTACAGGGCGGACGAGCAGTACTTC. This gives the protein CASSPVYRADEQYF.

This chain connects TRBV27 to TRBJ1-2; the D is unclear. CDR3 length: 13 residues. Trimming pared 10 bases from V and 3 bases from J, leaving 15 bases between. Germline V gene lookup returns CDR1 MNHEY and CDR2 SMNVEV (reference sequence). This chain's CDR3 is CATQPGPHYGYTF. CDR3 sequence (DNA): TGTGCCACTCAACCTGGCCCTCACTATGGCTACACCTTC.

The chain is built from TRBV9 and TRBJ2-1; 7 bases map to TRBD2. V dropped 0 bases and J dropped 9; count of bases not matched to a gene: 12. The CDR3 is made up of 16 amino acids. Germline loops: CDR1 SGDLS, CDR2 YYNGEE. The chain's CDR3 is CASSVGWASGPGEQFF. DNA of the CDR3: TGTGCCAGCAGCGTAGGATGGGCTAGCGGTCCAGGTGAGCAGTTCTTC. Combining the CDR3 with reference TRBV9 and TRBJ2-1 gives the whole variable domain DSGVTQTPKHLITATGQRVTLRCSPRSGDLSVYWYQQSLDQGLQFLIQYYNGEERAKGNILERFSAQQFPDLHSELNLSSLELGDSALYFCASSVGWASGPGEQFFGPGTRLTVL.

The chain recombines TRBV7-8 with TRBJ1-3, with D tentatively TRBD1 (6 bases). The CDR3 extends over 14 amino acids. Trimming removed 5 bases from V and 3 bases from J, with 11 bases in between. Germline CDR1 reads SGHVS; CDR2 reads FQNEAQ. This CDR3 reads CASSDDRNGNTIYF. The CDR3 region has the DNA TGTGCCAGCAGCGATGACAGGAATGGAAACACCATATATTTT.

This clone came up once. V gene TRBV7-2 combines with J gene TRBJ2-1, with D tentatively TRBD2 (5 bases). Germline loops: CDR1 SGHTA, CDR2 FQGNSA. V lost 2 bases to trimming and J lost 5 bases, with 13 bases between them. This CDR3 has 15 residues. This CDR3 is CASSLLIQRNNEQFF. The DNA of the CDR3 is TGTGCCAGCAGCTTACTCATCCAGCGGAACAATGAGCAGTTCTTC.

The V call is TRBV5-8, the J call TRBJ2-5, with D possibly TRBD1 on 5 matching bases. Germline V lookup: CDR1 SGHTS, CDR2 YDEGEE. V lost 2 bases and J 5 bases, leaving 22 bases between the germline ends. The CDR3 has 17 amino acids. CDR3 DNA sequence: TGTGCCAGCAGCTTACGGTGGCTTCGTCAGGGTGGGGAGACCCAGTACTTC. Translation gives CASSLRWLRQGGETQYF.

This chain uses TRBV6-1 with TRBJ1-5; tentative D call: TRBD1 (6 bases). Germline V gene data show CDR1 as MNHNS and CDR2 as SASEGT. The V gene lost 3 bases and the J gene lost 6 bases, with 9 bases spanning the gap. The CDR3 extends over 13 amino acids. CDR3 amino acids: CASSDRGRQPQHF. In nucleotides, the CDR3 is TGTGCCAGCAGTGACAGGGGCCGTCAGCCCCAGCATTTT.

This clone was seen more than once but under ten times. V is TRBV7-2 and J is TRBJ2-5; 7 nucleotides line up with TRBD2. V shed 2 bases, J shed 5 bases, and the junction held 5 bases outside the gene matches. Germline V gene data show CDR1 as SGHTA and CDR2 as FQGNSA. The CDR3 consists of 14 residues. CDR3: CASSLSQGGETQYF. In nucleotides, the CDR3 is TGTGCCAGCAGCTTAAGCCAGGGAGGGGAGACCCAGTACTTC.

This clone was seen more than once but under ten times. This chain joins TRBV6-4 and TRBJ1-2, with 8 bases aligning to TRBD1. The V gene end was trimmed by 5 bases and the J gene end by 2 bases; junction bases not matched to a gene: 1. This CDR3 is 13 amino acids long. Germline loops: CDR1 MRHNA, CDR2 SNTAGT. The CDR3 here is CASSRTGNYGYTF. As DNA, the CDR3 is TGTGCCAGCAGTCGGACAGGGAACTATGGCTACACCTTC.

The V and J genes are TRBV10-1 and TRBJ2-1; 12 bases align to TRBD2. Germline CDR1 and CDR2: WNHNN and SYGVQD (reference sequence). This CDR3 comprises 17 residues. With 0 bases clipped from V and 8 bases from J, the junction kept 8 bases outside the gene matches. The CDR3 coding sequence is TGCGCCAGCAGTGAGTCGCGACTAGCGGGAGTGTTGGATGAGCAGTTCTTC. Translation gives CASSESRLAGVLDEQFF.

This clone was seen a handful of times. V and J are TRBV29-1 and TRBJ2-7; 7 nucleotides line up with TRBD1. Germline-derived CDR1 and CDR2 are SQVTM and ANQGSEA. There are 12 residues in the CDR3. V dropped 7 bases and J dropped 0; count of bases not matched to a gene: 3. DNA of the CDR3: TGCAGCGCTGGGGACAGCTCCTACGAGCAGTACTTC. This codes for CSAGDSSYEQYF.

This clone is a singleton in its sample. At one of its ends the junction is not consistent with the germline gene, which may arise from a read error. The rearrangement links TRBV7-9 to TRBJ2-3; D is possibly TRBD2 (5 bases). CDR1 SEHNR and CDR2 FQNEAQ come from the germline V gene (reference sequence). The length of the CDR3 is 12 residues. The CDR3 coding sequence is TGTTCCAGCAGCTTAGCTAGCCCGTTGCAGTATTTT. This encodes CSSSLASPLQYF.

The chain employs TRBV5-6 and TRBJ2-1; 11 bases are a match to TRBD2. This CDR3 is 17 amino acids long. The junction had 8 bases not matched to a gene; V was cut back by 0 bases and J by 6 bases. CDR1 and CDR2 (germline): SGHDT, YYEEEE. Here the CDR3 DNA reads TGTGCCAGCAGCTTGGTTCCTAGCGGGAGGTACCGCAATGAGCAGTTCTTC. Protein product: CASSLVPSGRYRNEQFF.

V usage is TRBV7-2 and J usage is TRBJ1-4; 9 bases align to TRBD1. This CDR3 contains 15 residues. Germline V gene data show CDR1 as SGHTA and CDR2 as FQGNSA. The trim removed 3 bases at V and 8 bases at J, leaving 7 bases unmatched. This CDR3 is CASSFSQGAREKLFF. CDR3 coding DNA: TGTGCCAGCAGCTTTTCACAGGGGGCTCGAGAAAAACTGTTTTTT.